Each of the 21 T cell receptor beta chains below was sequenced from the same sample in a study of OX40 agonist ivuxolimab in advanced cancers. The method was the immunoSEQ multiplex PCR assay. Sourced from immuneACCESS, this table was stored by TCRdb with only in-frame sequences that have V and J called. A share of the clones is absent; for the studies checked, an unresolved V gene accounts for under half, and the remainder has no known explanation. The sample data list over 15,000 clones, and 72% of these were observed just once. About 24% of the sample is in the top ten clones. The sequencing here drew on CD4+ or CD8+ T cells sorted from blood, taken in a trial of the OX40 agonist ivuxolimab. The receptors were sampled from an adult with an advanced solid tumor such as melanoma, head and neck, liver or kidney cancer.

The chain combines TRBV7-8 with TRBJ2-2; D is perhaps TRBD2 (6 bases). Trimming left V 3 bases short and J 7 bases short, with 18 bases between. Germline V gene lookup returns CDR1 SGHVS and CDR2 FQNEAQ. The CDR3 is 16 amino acids. The CDR3: CASSFPSRGIFGELFF. The CDR3 DNA is TGTGCCAGCAGCTTCCCGAGCCGGGGGATATTCGGGGAGCTGTTTTTT.

The genes are TRBV7-9 and TRBJ2-1; 11 nucleotides line up with TRBD2. Losses at the gene ends were 5 bases for V and 5 bases for J; bases not matched to a gene: 5. CDR1 is SEHNR and CDR2 is FQNEAQ in the germline V gene (reference sequence). The CDR3 extends over 15 amino acids. The CDR3 region has the DNA TGTGCCAGCAGCCTGACTAGCGGGGTGGACAATGAGCAGTTCTTC. This gives the protein CASSLTSGVDNEQFF.

This chain uses TRBV28 with TRBJ1-4; possibly TRBD1 for D (5 bases). The CDR3 is 14 amino acids. Germline values: CDR1 MDHEN, CDR2 SYDVKM. Trimming took off 7 bases at V and 8 bases at J, with 17 bases between the two ends. CDR3: CASMGGMRWEKLFF. In nucleotides, the CDR3 is TGTGCCAGCATGGGGGGAATGAGGTGGGAAAAACTGTTTTTT.

The chain recombines TRBV7-2 with TRBJ2-1, with a tentative D call TRBD1 (5 bases). This CDR3 is 18 amino acids long. CDR1 is SGHTA, CDR2 FQGNSA, per germline. The V end was cut by 1 base, the J end by 0 bases, with 16 bases between. The CDR3 spells CASSLVGIGASSYNEQFF. CDR3 DNA sequence: TGTGCCAGCAGCTTAGTGGGAATAGGGGCGAGCTCCTACAATGAGCAGTTCTTC.

This clone was detected only a few times. The V gene is TRBV6-4, the J gene TRBJ2-2, with TRBD1 matching over 8 bases. Looked up from germline, CDR1 is MRHNA and CDR2 is SNTAGT. This CDR3 comprises 15 residues. The trim removed 4 bases at V and 1 base at J, leaving 2 bases unmatched. The CDR3 protein is CASSAGTGNTGELFF. The CDR3 nucleotides are TGTGCCAGCAGTGCCGGGACAGGGAACACCGGGGAGCTGTTTTTT.

The J gene is TRBJ1-1, the V gene TRBV19, with D unclear. Germline V gives CDR1 LNHDA, CDR2 SQIVND (reference sequence). The CDR3 is made up of 12 amino acids. V was shortened by 3 bases and J by 7 bases, with 9 bases between the two germline ends. The CDR3 here is CASSIGGLEAFF. The CDR3 bases are TGTGCCAGTAGTATTGGAGGACTTGAAGCTTTCTTT.

V is TRBV11-2 and J is TRBJ1-6, with D hard to call. Between the trimmed V and J ends, which lost 1 base and 5 bases, there was a span of 9 bases. The CDR3 extends over 15 amino acids. Germline CDR1 SGHAT, CDR2 FQNNGV. The CDR3 here is CASSLGGGNNSPLHF. CDR3 DNA sequence: TGTGCCAGCAGCTTAGGAGGCGGAAATAATTCACCCCTCCACTTT. Together with reference TRBV11-2 and TRBJ1-6, the CDR3 gives the full variable domain: EAGVAQSPRYKIIEKRQSVAFWCNPISGHATLYWYQQILGQGPKLLIQFQNNGVVDDSQLPKDRFSAERLKGVDSTLKIQPAKLEDSAVYLCASSLGGGNNSPLHFGNGTRLTVT.

V gene TRBV2 combines with J gene TRBJ2-2; 9 positions agree with TRBD2. Per germline, CDR1 SNHLY and CDR2 FYNNEI. The CDR3 covers 17 residues. V was pared by 5 bases and J by 4 bases, with 11 bases of the junction left unmatched. CDR3 protein: CASSPAGGPLGTGELFF. Here the CDR3 DNA reads TGTGCCAGCAGTCCGGCGGGGGGGCCACTGGGCACCGGGGAGCTGTTTTTT.

The chain carries TRBV19 and TRBJ1-6; 9 bases are a match to TRBD1. Germline trimming cut 8 bases from V and 8 bases from J; bases unmatched to any gene: 10. In germline, CDR1 is LNHDA, CDR2 SQIVND (reference sequence). The CDR3 sequence is 15 residues long. CDR3 region: CASLQGAQEDSPLHF. The CDR3 DNA is TGTGCCAGTCTACAGGGGGCGCAGGAAGATTCACCCCTCCACTTT.

The chain combines TRBV7-3 with TRBJ2-5; 14 nucleotides align to TRBD2. Germline lookup yields CDR1 SGHTA and CDR2 FQGTGA. The junction had 4 bases not matched to a gene; V was cut back by 5 bases and J by 5 bases. This CDR3 has 15 residues. As DNA, the CDR3 is TGTGCCAGCAGCCGACTAGCGGGGGGGCGTGAGACCCAGTACTTC. Protein: CASSRLAGGRETQYF. Full variable domain (remainder filled in from reference TRBV7-3 and TRBJ2-5): GAGVSQTPSNKVTEKGKYVELRCDPISGHTALYWYRQSLGQGPEFLIYFQGTGAADDSGLPNDRFFAVRPEGSVSTLKIQRTERGDSAVYLCASSRLAGGRETQYFGPGTRLLVL.

The rearrangement uses TRBV7-9 and TRBJ1-1; D gene unclear. Germline-derived CDR1 and CDR2 are SEHNR and FQNEAQ (reference sequence). Trimming removed 3 bases from V and 1 base from J, with 6 bases in between. CDR3 length equals 13 residues. The CDR3 here is CASSFRQNTEAFF. For the CDR3, the DNA is TGTGCCAGCAGCTTTCGGCAGAACACTGAAGCTTTCTTT.

This rearrangement joins TRBV7-9 to TRBJ2-2; a weak D match, TRBD1 (6 bases). V dropped 4 bases and J dropped 6 bases, with 15 bases sitting between them. Germline assignment: CDR1 SEHNR and CDR2 FQNEAQ (reference sequence). The CDR3 covers 15 residues. DNA of the CDR3: TGTGCCAGCAGCTCCCGATCCAGGGGCCCCGGGGAGCTGTTTTTT. Translated: CASSSRSRGPGELFF.

The chain couples TRBV27 to TRBJ2-1; no clear D. V was shortened by 0 bases and J by 4 bases, with 10 bases between the two germline ends. Germline CDR1 MNHEY, CDR2 SMNVEV (reference sequence). The CDR3 has 15 amino acids. DNA for the CDR3: TGTGCCAGCAGTTTATCTAGCACTCCTTACAATGAGCAGTTCTTC. Translating it yields CASSLSSTPYNEQFF.

There are a few counts of this clone. CDR3 loop: CASSEGDSYGYTF. CDR3 nucleotide sequence: TGTGCCAGCAGCGAGGGGGACAGCTATGGCTACACCTTC. The V call is TRBV9, the J call TRBJ1-2; 7 bases fit TRBD1. Germline V gene sequence: CDR1 SGDLS, CDR2 YYNGEE. Trimming cost V 3 bases and J 4 bases; bases outside gene matches: 3. The CDR3 is 13 amino acids.

This clone was seen at least ten times. The CDR3 protein is CASSGGNPTLQYF. The DNA for the CDR3 is TGTGCCAGCAGCGGGGGCAATCCCACCTTGCAGTACTTC. The chain joins TRBV9 to TRBJ2-7, with D maybe TRBD1 (5 bases). The V end lost 3 bases, the J end lost 9 bases, and 16 bases lay between the germline ends. This CDR3 is built from 13 residues. The germline CDR1 and CDR2 sequences are SGDLS and YYNGEE.

In nucleotides, the CDR3 is TGTGCCAGCAGCCCTTCAGAGTGGGTTAACTATGGCTACACCTTC. It encodes CASSPSEWVNYGYTF. This chain links TRBV9 with TRBJ1-2, with no clear D. The V gene lost 4 bases and the J gene lost 1 base, with 14 bases spanning the gap. The CDR3 is made up of 15 amino acids. CDR1 is SGDLS, CDR2 YYNGEE, per germline.

The rearrangement uses TRBV11-3 and TRBJ1-1, with a possible D match to TRBD1 (5 bases). The germline CDR1 and CDR2 sequences are SGHNT and YENEEA. The CDR3 consists of 13 residues. The V and J ends lost 6 bases and 2 bases respectively, with 10 bases between them. Here the CDR3 DNA reads TGTGCCAGCAGAAGGACATCAAACACTGAAGCTTTCTTT. Translated: CASRRTSNTEAFF.

The chain employs TRBV19 and TRBJ1-2; 7 bases agree with TRBD1. The junction had 8 bases not matched to a gene; V was cut back by 2 bases and J by 11 bases. The germline CDR1 and CDR2 sequences are LNHDA and SQIVND (reference sequence). CDR3 length: 13 residues. CDR3: CASSITSGTDYTF. CDR3 sequence (DNA): TGTGCCAGTAGTATAACCTCCGGGACAGATTACACCTTC. The full variable domain, in which reference TRBV19 and TRBJ1-2 provide the parts outside the CDR3, is DGGITQSPKYLFRKEGQNVTLSCEQNLNHDAMYWYRQDPGQGLRLIYYSQIVNDFQKGDIAEGYSVSREKKESFPLTVTSAQKNPTAFYLCASSITSGTDYTFGSGTRLTVV.

The chain links TRBV4-1 to TRBJ2-7; TRBD2 aligns across 7 bases. Looked up from germline, CDR1 is MGHRA and CDR2 is YSYEKL. This CDR3 spans 15 amino acids. Trimming took 5 bases from V and 3 from J; bases not matched to a gene: 10. The CDR3 DNA sequence: TGCGCCAGCAGCTATCAGGGAGGGTCTGTCTACGAGCAGTACTTC. Translation: CASSYQGGSVYEQYF.

The V call is TRBV29-1, the J call TRBJ1-2; TRBD1 agrees at 10 bases. Germline assignment: CDR1 SQVTM and CDR2 ANQGSEA. The V segment lost 5 bases and the J segment 4 bases; nucleotides outside the gene matches: 10. The CDR3 runs 15 residues. In DNA form, the CDR3 reads TGCAGCGTTAGAGGGACAGGGGTTCCCCCCTATGGCTACACCTTC. It is translated as CSVRGTGVPPYGYTF.

The chain couples TRBV4-2 to TRBJ2-5, with D perhaps matching TRBD2 (5 bases). The germline V gene encodes CDR1 LGHNA and CDR2 YNFKEQ. This CDR3 has 15 residues. The V end was cut by 0 bases, the J end by 5 bases, with 13 bases between. The CDR3 sequence: CASSQEWAGAETQYF. The CDR3 nucleotides read TGTGCCAGCAGCCAAGAATGGGCGGGTGCGGAGACCCAGTACTTC.